This T cell receptor beta chain was retrieved from a study of cytomegalovirus exposure and HLA in healthy donors. Study-wide context: Of 300 to 500 genotyped donors, about 81% clustered with self-reported Caucasian donors.

This CDR3 is 15 amino acids long. With 1 base clipped from V and 5 bases from J, the junction kept 3 bases outside the gene matches. The germline V gene encodes CDR1 SGHTA and CDR2 FQGNSA. Vbeta (60) and Jbeta (13) primers were used in the PCR. Study processing details: In a later analysis, 80 million or so unique TCR beta chains included roughly 11 million shared by two or more donors. TCRdb's copy holds only in-frame clones and misses some; the assay was immunoSEQ multiplex PCR. V, J and clone size reflect that table, while D and trimming were determined from the DNA. The sample consists of 75,000 to 90,000 clones, less than 80% of them appearing once.

The rearrangement uses TRBV7-2 and TRBJ2-5, with TRBD2 matching over 11 bases. Sequenced: PBMCs. The TCR comes from a human donor in good health. DNA for the CDR3: TGTGCCAGCAGCTTAGGGGCTAGCGGGGGGGAGACCCAGTACTTC. This codes for CASSLGASGGETQYF.